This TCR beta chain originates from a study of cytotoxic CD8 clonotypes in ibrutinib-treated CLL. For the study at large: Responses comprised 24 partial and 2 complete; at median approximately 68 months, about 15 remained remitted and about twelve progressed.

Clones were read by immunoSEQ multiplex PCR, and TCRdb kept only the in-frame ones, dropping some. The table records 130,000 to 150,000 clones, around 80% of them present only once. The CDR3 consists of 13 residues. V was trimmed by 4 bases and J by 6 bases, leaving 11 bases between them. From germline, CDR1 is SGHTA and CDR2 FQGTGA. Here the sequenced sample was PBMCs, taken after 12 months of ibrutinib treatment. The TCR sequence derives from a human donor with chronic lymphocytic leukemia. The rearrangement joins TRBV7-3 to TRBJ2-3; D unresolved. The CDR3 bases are TGTGCCAGCAGCTCGGAAGTGGCGGATACGCAGTATTTT. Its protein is CASSSEVADTQYF.